Listed below are T cell receptor beta chains from one sample, sequenced in a study of cytomegalovirus exposure and HLA in healthy donors. Profiled with immunoSEQ multiplex PCR; TCRdb holds only in-frame clones, not every one. The sample has around 150,000 clones; about 70% are singletons. Sequencing used PBMCs. The receptor set was obtained from a woman aged 35 to 49 in good health and CMV-seronegative. The CDR3 runs from the conserved cysteine through the conserved F or W. D genes are given only for firm matches. For some rows the clone size is stated as once, few or many, or as a class when expanded; others skip it.

V	J	D	size	DNA	CDR3
TRBV5-1	TRBJ2-5	TRBD2	.	TGCGCCAGCAGCTTCAGTGGTCCTAGCGGGGGGCTGGAGACCCAGTACTTC	CASSFSGPSGGLETQYF
TRBV10-3	TRBJ1-2	.	once	TGTGCCATCAGTGAGGAGAGGGCGCGTGAGGGCTACACCTTC	CAISEERAREGYTF
TRBV10-3	TRBJ2-2	TRBD2	.	TGTGCCATCAGTGATAGCGGGAGAGACACCGGGGAGCTGTTTTTT	CAISDSGRDTGELFF
TRBV25-1	TRBJ2-1	TRBD2	.	TGTGCCACCTTAGCGGGGGGGCCTAACAATGAGCAGTTCTTC	CATLAGGPNNEQFF
TRBV2	TRBJ1-1	.	many	TGTGCCAGCACCCAGGGCAGGACGAACACTGAAGCTTTCTTT	CASTQGRTNTEAFF
TRBV6-1	TRBJ2-1	.	few	TGTGCCAGCAACGGCCCGGAGAATGAGCAGTTCTTC	CASNGPENEQFF
TRBV20-1	TRBJ2-3	.	once	TGCAGTGCTAGAGAGAGGGACTTAGGGTATTTT	CSARERDLGYF
TRBV25-1	TRBJ2-6	.	.	TGTGCCAGCATTGATAGCGATGGGGCCAACGTCCTGACTTTC	CASIDSDGANVLTF
TRBV7-9	TRBJ2-2	TRBD2	.	TGTGCCAGCAGCTTTAGCGGGAGGTCCGGGGAGCTGTTTTTT	CASSFSGRSGELFF
TRBV4-1	TRBJ2-1	TRBD2	.	TGCGCCAGCAGTCGGGACTACTCACCTTACAATGAGCAGTTCTTC	CASSRDYSPYNEQFF
TRBV5-5	TRBJ1-2	.	.	TGTGCCAGCATTGGACACCTGATATATGGCTACACCTTC	CASIGHLIYGYTF
TRBV2	TRBJ2-7	TRBD2	.	TGTGCCAGCCGAAGCTGGGGGGGTTCCTACGAGCAGTACTTC	CASRSWGGSYEQYF
TRBV5-1	TRBJ2-7	TRBD1	.	TGCGCCAGCAGCACCGGGACAGGGGGAAGTAACGAGCAGTACTTC	CASSTGTGGSNEQYF
TRBV30	TRBJ2-7	.	.	TGTGCCTGCTCTCTTCAGGCAGGGTACGAGCAGTACTTC	CACSLQAGYEQYF
TRBV9	TRBJ2-1	.	.	TGTGCCAGCAGCGGGCATTCCGCAGGGGAGCAGTTCTTC	CASSGHSAGEQFF
TRBV10-1	TRBJ1-2	TRBD1	few	TGCGCCAGCAGTCCGGGACAGGGGAACTATGGCTACACCTTC	CASSPGQGNYGYTF
TRBV6-5	TRBJ2-7	TRBD1	.	TGTGCCAGCAGTCGACAGGGATCCTACGAGCAGTACTTC	CASSRQGSYEQYF
TRBV6-1	TRBJ2-1	TRBD2	.	TGTGCCAGCAGCCCGGGGGGGGTTTCCTACAATGAGCAGTTCTTC	CASSPGGVSYNEQFF
TRBV4-2	TRBJ2-7	TRBD2	.	TGTGCCAGCAGCCAGGAAACTAGCGCCTCGCACATCTCCTACGAGCAGTACTTC	CASSQETSASHISYEQYF
TRBV6-5	TRBJ1-5	TRBD1	.	TGTGCCAGCAGTCCCGACAGGGCCAGGCAGCCCCAGCATTTT	CASSPDRARQPQHF
TRBV6-6	TRBJ1-5	TRBD1	.	TGTGCCAGCAGTCAAGACAGGGGGCAGGGGCAGCCCCAGCATTTT	CASSQDRGQGQPQHF
TRBV10-1	TRBJ1-2	.	.	TGCGCCAGCGAAGAGGTCGGCTACACCTTC	CASEEVGYTF
TRBV7-9	TRBJ1-1	.	.	TGTGCCAGCAGCTCAGAGGGCGCAAGGGAAGCTTTCTTT	CASSSEGAREAFF
TRBV19	TRBJ1-2	TRBD1	.	TGTGCCAGTAGCATTACAGGGGACTACACCTTC	CASSITGDYTF
TRBV19	TRBJ1-5	.	.	TGTGCCAGTAGTATGGTAGGAGGTTATCAGCCCCAGCATTTT	CASSMVGGYQPQHF
TRBV6-4	TRBJ2-1	TRBD2	.	TGTGCCAGCAGTGACTCGAATAAGGCGGGGGGGCATAGTGAGCAGTTCTTC	CASSDSNKAGGHSEQFF
TRBV5-1	TRBJ1-1	TRBD1	.	TGCGCCAGCAGCTCGCAGGGGGCGACCACTGAAGCTTTCTTT	CASSSQGATTEAFF
TRBV5-4	TRBJ1-4	TRBD1	.	TGTGCCAGCAGCCGACAGGGCATGTCGAGTGAAAAACTGTTTTTT	CASSRQGMSSEKLFF
TRBV5-1	TRBJ1-6	TRBD1	.	TGCGCCAGCAGCTTGGGACAGGGGGTCTATAATTCACCCCTCCACTTT	CASSLGQGVYNSPLHF
TRBV7-9	TRBJ1-3	TRBD1	.	TGTGCCAGCAGCCCAGGACAGGGGAATGGAAACACCATATATTTT	CASSPGQGNGNTIYF
TRBV2	TRBJ2-1	.	few	TGTGCCAGCCAGGACCGGGGCGGGGCCTACAATGAGCAGTTCTTC	CASQDRGGAYNEQFF
TRBV7-7	TRBJ2-1	TRBD2	.	TGTGCCAGCAGCTCATTAGCGGGGGGCTCCTACAATGAGCAGTTCTTC	CASSSLAGGSYNEQFF
TRBV7-9	TRBJ2-7	.	.	TGTGCCAGCAGCTTGGGGGGGGCTCCCTACGAGCAGTACTTC	CASSLGGAPYEQYF
TRBV6-5	TRBJ1-6	.	once	TGTGCCAGCAGTGGCGGACAGAGTAATTCACCCCTCCACTTT	CASSGGQSNSPLHF
TRBV28	TRBJ2-7	TRBD1	once	TGTGCCAGCGGTCCGGGACAGGACTACGAGCAGTACTTC	CASGPGQDYEQYF
TRBV28	TRBJ2-7	TRBD1	.	TGTGCCTGCCACCCTAGACAGGGCACCTACGAGCAGTACTTC	CACHPRQGTYEQYF
TRBV11-3	TRBJ2-1	TRBD2	.	TGTGCCAGCAGCCTTGGGACTAGCGGGCACAATGAGCAGTTCTTC	CASSLGTSGHNEQFF
TRBV4-1	TRBJ1-2	.	.	TGCGCCAGCAGCCAACAGGGATTTGGAGGCTACACCTTC	CASSQQGFGGYTF
TRBV5-1	TRBJ2-2	.	.	TGCGCCAGCAGCGACCCCGGGCAGGGAAGGTCCGGGGAGCTGTTTTTT	CASSDPGQGRSGELFF
TRBV5-4	TRBJ2-5	TRBD2	.	TGTGCCAGCAGCTTAACTAGCGAAGAGACCCAGTACTTC	CASSLTSEETQYF
TRBV6-4	TRBJ2-1	TRBD2	.	TGTGCCAGCAGTGGACTAGCGGGAGAAAGCTACAATGAGCAGTTCTTC	CASSGLAGESYNEQFF
TRBV30	TRBJ1-4	TRBD1	.	TGTGCCTGGAACCCCGGGACAGGTCTGTTTTTT	CAWNPGTGLFF
TRBV27	TRBJ1-5	.	.	TGTGCCAGCAGCCCGAGGGGGGGGTCAACTAGCAATCAGCCCCAGCATTTT	CASSPRGGSTSNQPQHF
TRBV6-6	TRBJ1-2	TRBD1	once	TGTGCCAGCAGCCCCCAGACAGGGGCCCTTGGCTACACCTTC	CASSPQTGALGYTF
TRBV20-1	TRBJ2-1	.	.	TGCAGTGCTGGCCATCGAAATGAGCAGTTCTTC	CSAGHRNEQFF
TRBV5-1	TRBJ1-2	.	.	TGCGCCAGCAGCTTGGGACTAACTAACTATGGCTACACCTTC	CASSLGLTNYGYTF
TRBV5-4	TRBJ2-7	TRBD2	.	TGTGCCAGCAGCTTGGCCGGTAGCGGGAGAGGGGGGGCTTTCTACGAGCAGTACTTC	CASSLAGSGRGGAFYEQYF
TRBV29-1	TRBJ1-1	TRBD1	.	TGCAGCGTTTGTTTACAGGGGGCGGCTGAGGCTTTCTTT	CSVCLQGAAEAFF
TRBV5-8	TRBJ2-7	TRBD2	once	TGTGCCAGCAGCTTGCCACCGGCCAGCGGGAGAACCTACGAGCAGTACTTC	CASSLPPASGRTYEQYF
TRBV11-2	TRBJ1-5	.	.	TGTGCCAGCAGCTTAGCGGTTGGTCCGGGAGTCCCCCAGCATTTT	CASSLAVGPGVPQHF